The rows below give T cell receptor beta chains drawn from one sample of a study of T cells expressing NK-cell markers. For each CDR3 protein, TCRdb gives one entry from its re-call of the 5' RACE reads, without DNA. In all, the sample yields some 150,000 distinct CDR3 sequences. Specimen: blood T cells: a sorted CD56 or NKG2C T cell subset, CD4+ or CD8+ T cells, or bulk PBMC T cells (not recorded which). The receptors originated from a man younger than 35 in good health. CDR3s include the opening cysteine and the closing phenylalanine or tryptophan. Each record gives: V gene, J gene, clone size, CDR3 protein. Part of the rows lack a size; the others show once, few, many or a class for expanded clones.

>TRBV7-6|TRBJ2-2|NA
CASSSGPGGTGELFF
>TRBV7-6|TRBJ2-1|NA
CASSMGWVDEQFF
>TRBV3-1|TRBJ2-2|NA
CASSQDQGSTGELFF
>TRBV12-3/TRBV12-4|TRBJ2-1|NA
CASSPLGTSGSPQFF
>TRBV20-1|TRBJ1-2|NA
CSARRSGHYGYTF
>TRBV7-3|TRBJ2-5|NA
CASSLLPGETQYF
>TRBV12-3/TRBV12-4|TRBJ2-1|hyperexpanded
CASSLFRTSYWDEQFF
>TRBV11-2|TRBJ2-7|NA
CASSLDGGSYEQYF
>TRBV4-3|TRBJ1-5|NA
CASSQGLGRNQPQHF
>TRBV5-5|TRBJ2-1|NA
CASSPGLAGGLWNEQFF
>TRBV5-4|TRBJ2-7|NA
CASSPRIGDEQYF
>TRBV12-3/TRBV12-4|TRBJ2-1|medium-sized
CASSFRSNRGSYNEQFF
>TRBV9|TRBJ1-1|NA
CASSGDRGGSGTEAFF
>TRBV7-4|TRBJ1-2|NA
CASSEGNRDRYGYTF
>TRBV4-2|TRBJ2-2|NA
CASSQVGTSNTGELFF
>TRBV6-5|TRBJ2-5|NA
CASSYSTAGGSAKETQYF
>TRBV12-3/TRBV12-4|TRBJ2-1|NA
CASSLGGATSSYNEQFF
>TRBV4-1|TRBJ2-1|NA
CASSHKGGYEQFF
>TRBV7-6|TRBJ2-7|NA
CASSRGEGTAAYEQYF
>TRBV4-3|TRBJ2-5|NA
CASSQDLAIIETQYF
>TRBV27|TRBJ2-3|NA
CASSLTGGAGMVGTDTQYF
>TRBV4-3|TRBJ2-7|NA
CASSQYRVSLQKPYEQYF
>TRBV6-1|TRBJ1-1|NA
CASSEAGVRNTEAFF
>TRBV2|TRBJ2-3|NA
CASSPGTSHGTDTQYF
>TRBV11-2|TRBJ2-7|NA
CASSLVTSGYEQYF
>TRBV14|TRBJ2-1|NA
CASSQENFLEQFF
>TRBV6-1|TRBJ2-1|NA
CASSQDRAYYSEQFF
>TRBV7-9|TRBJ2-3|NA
CASQSGSTTDTQYF
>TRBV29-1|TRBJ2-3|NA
CSVEGSGTADTQYF
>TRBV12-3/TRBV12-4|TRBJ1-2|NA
CASSLGGSWGGGYTF
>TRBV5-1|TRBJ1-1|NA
CASSSGQGAANTEAFF
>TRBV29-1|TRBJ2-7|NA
CSASGSSYEQYF
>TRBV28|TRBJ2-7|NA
CASSLLDSPYEQYF
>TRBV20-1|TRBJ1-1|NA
CSAPDRMNTEAFF
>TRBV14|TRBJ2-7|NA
CASSQAGGGRLYEQYF
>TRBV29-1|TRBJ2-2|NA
CSVGGTPNTGELFF
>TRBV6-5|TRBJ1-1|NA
CASSPGGTEAFF
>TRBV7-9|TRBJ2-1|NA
CASSLGGAGWQFF
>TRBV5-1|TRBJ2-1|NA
CASSLETSGIYNEQFF
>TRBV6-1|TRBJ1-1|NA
CASSEVGTATEAFF
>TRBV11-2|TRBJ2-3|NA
CASSLDELAGWVDTQYF
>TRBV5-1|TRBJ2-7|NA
CASSLAVSGSYEQYF
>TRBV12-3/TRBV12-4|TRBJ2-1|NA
CASSFPSLAGGYNEQFF
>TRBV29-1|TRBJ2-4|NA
CSVERPVRAKNIQYF
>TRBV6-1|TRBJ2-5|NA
CASRPDTHPQETQYF
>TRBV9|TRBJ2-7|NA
CASSPATDSYEQYF
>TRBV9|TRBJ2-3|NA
CASSPGRVGPTDTQYF
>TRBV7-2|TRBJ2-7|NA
CASSSDSVYEQYF
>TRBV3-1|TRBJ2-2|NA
CASSWDGLRTGELFF
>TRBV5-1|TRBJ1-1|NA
CASNVLGSNTEAFF
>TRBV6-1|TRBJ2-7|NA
CASSPTANPYEQYF
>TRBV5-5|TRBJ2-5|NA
CASSQGFEETQYF
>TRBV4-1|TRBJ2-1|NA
CASPRGVGRAFYEQFF